The present T cell receptor beta chain was sequenced within a study of T cell repertoires in cytomegalovirus infection. Study-level information: Indications of both CMV infection and matching HLA type were provided by public TCR beta signatures.

Looked up from germline, CDR1 is SGHTA and CDR2 is FQGNSA. Trimming shortened V by 5 bases and J by 1 base, and 20 bases separated the two germline ends. There are 17 residues in the CDR3. MiXCR, run by TCRdb on the reads, gives a single entry per CDR3 protein. The sample has fewer than 900,000 distinct CDR3 sequences, 29% seen once. In the case of this clonotype: Its specificity is unknown.

The rearrangement joins TRBV7-2 to TRBJ1-2; perhaps TRBD1 as D (5 bases). The input for sequencing was cultured CD8+ T cells from PBMCs, taken from culture after CMV antigen stimulation. The clonotype was recovered from a human donor in good health (CMV status not recorded). Some clones in this sample may be carry-over from other donors' samples. The CDR3 DNA follows: TGTGCCAGCAGCCCCTTGGGGCCGGAGAGATTTAACTATGGCTACACCTTC. This sequence encodes CASSPLGPERFNYGYTF.